These 8 T cell receptor beta chains share one sample of origin, sequenced in a study of shared clonotypes between healthy human individuals. The repertoire was sequenced with immunoSEQ multiplex PCR; TCRdb's copy has only in-frame clones and lacks some. The repertoire holds around 1.5 million clones, with nearly 99% as singletons. The sample consisted of naive CD4+ T cells sorted from blood. Described subset: CD45RA+ positively selected. The receptors shown here come from a man younger than 45 in good health.

This clone has only one observation. The chain recombines TRBV6-6 with TRBJ2-1, with no clear D. Trimming removed 3 bases from V and 9 bases from J, with 12 bases in between. Germline CDR1 and CDR2: MNHNY and SVGAGI (reference sequence). The CDR3 extends over 13 amino acids. Here the CDR3 reads CASSYTPGSEQFF. The DNA for the CDR3 is TGTGCCAGCAGTTATACCCCAGGTAGTGAGCAGTTCTTC.

Concerning this clone itself: The same CDR3 also results from other DNA sequences found in this sample. The chain recombines TRBV11-2 with TRBJ1-1; D remains ambiguous. V gave up 3 bases and J gave up 5 bases, with 13 bases separating them. CDR1 is SGHAT and CDR2 is FQNNGV in the germline V gene. CDR3 length: 14 residues. This CDR3 is CASSLVGGRTEAFF. In DNA, the CDR3 is TGTGCCAGCAGCTTGGTGGGAGGGAGGACTGAAGCTTTCTTT.

Notes on this clone: This same CDR3 is encoded by further DNA sequences in the sample. V gene TRBV5-4 combines with J gene TRBJ2-5; TRBD1 is a possible D gene (7 bases). V lost 1 base to trimming and J lost 5 bases, with 12 bases between them. Germline V gene data show CDR1 as SGHNT and CDR2 as YYREEE (reference sequence). This CDR3 has 14 residues. In nucleotides, the CDR3 is TGTGCCAGCAGCTTGACAGGGGCGGGGGAGACCCAGTACTTC. This translates into CASSLTGAGETQYF.

The chain links TRBV6-5 to TRBJ2-1, with 9 nucleotides matching TRBD1. The germline V gene encodes CDR1 MNHEY and CDR2 SVGAGI. Germline trimming cut 6 bases from V and 7 bases from J; bases unmatched to any gene: 4. The CDR3 runs to 13 residues. This chain's CDR3 is CASRTGTGNEQFF. DNA of the CDR3: TGTGCCAGCAGGACCGGGACAGGGAATGAGCAGTTCTTC.

The chain recombines TRBV28 with TRBJ1-5; 8 nucleotides agree with TRBD1. With V trimmed by 2 bases and J by 2 bases, 5 bases remained unmatched. CDR1 and CDR2 (germline): MDHEN, SYDVKM. The CDR3 extends over 16 amino acids. The CDR3 is CASSLRQGAGNQPQHF. DNA of the CDR3: TGTGCCAGCAGTTTAAGGCAGGGGGCAGGCAATCAGCCCCAGCATTTT.

This clone appeared a single time. CDR3 region: CGNRIQETQYF. CDR3 DNA: TGCGGGAACAGGATTCAAGAGACCCAGTACTTC. The chain links TRBV29-1 to TRBJ2-5; D may be TRBD1 (5 bases). The CDR3 loop spans 11 amino acids. Germline CDR1 reads SQVTM; CDR2 reads ANQGSEA.

This sequence joins TRBV5-1 and TRBJ1-2; D is uncertain. In germline, CDR1 is SGHRS, CDR2 YFSETQ. Trimming removed 2 bases from V and 4 bases from J, with 6 bases in between. The CDR3 has 12 residues. CDR3 DNA sequence: TGCGCCAGCAGCTTATTCAGCTATGGCTACACCTTC. It yields the protein CASSLFSYGYTF.

This rearrangement joins TRBV6-6 to TRBJ1-3, with 7 bases lining up with TRBD1. The V and J ends lost 5 bases and 4 bases, in that order; junction bases with no gene match: 8. The V gene's germline CDR1 is MNHNY and CDR2 SVGAGI (reference sequence). The CDR3 has 15 amino acids. The CDR3 region has the DNA TGTGCCAGCAGTAGAGACAGGGCGAGGGGAAACACCATATATTTT. It codes for CASSRDRARGNTIYF.